This T cell receptor (beta chain) is from a study of monozygotic twins with inflammatory bowel disease. One entry per CDR3 protein, without DNA, is what TCRdb gives after re-calling the 5' RACE reads. The sample shows approximately 330,000 distinct CDR3 sequences, and around 2% sits with its ten largest clones. Germline CDR1 is KGHDR and CDR2 is SFDVKD. This CDR3 has 15 amino acids. Source material: blood. This rearrangement joins TRBV24-1 to TRBJ2-5; TCRdb indicates TRBD2, and absent DNA this call remains unverified. The receptor was isolated from a human donor with ulcerative colitis or Crohn's disease, or a healthy co-twin of an affected twin (not recorded which). The CDR3 reads CATSAAGGPGETQYF.